A single sample gave rise to the 13 T cell receptor beta chains below, sequenced in a study of cytomegalovirus exposure and HLA in healthy donors. With 60 Vbeta and 13 Jbeta primers, the PCR was carried out. TCRdb's table, derived via immunoSEQ multiplex PCR, lists solely in-frame clones and lacks some. The sample includes 70,000 to 100,000 clones, 80% seen only once; the top ten take around 32%. Material: PBMCs. The receptors shown here come from a man between 50 and 59 years old in good health and CMV-seropositive.

The chain recombines TRBV28 with TRBJ2-4; 8 nucleotides match TRBD1. The CDR3 extends over 14 amino acids. Germline V gene data show CDR1 as MDHEN and CDR2 as SYDVKM. Trimming took 5 bases from V and 11 from J; bases not matched to a gene: 11. The CDR3 DNA reads as TGTGCCAGCAGTACTTACAGGGGGAAACATTTTCAGTACTTC. As protein: CASSTYRGKHFQYF.

V gene TRBV19 combines with J gene TRBJ1-5; TRBD1 might be the D (6 bases). The CDR3 spans 15 residues. The ends were cut back, 7 bases at V and 3 bases at J, with 16 bases in the middle. Germline loops: CDR1 LNHDA, CDR2 SQIVND (reference sequence). As DNA, the CDR3 is TGTGCCAGTAAAATCGAGGGGACAACCAATCAGCCCCAGCATTTT. The encoded protein is CASKIEGTTNQPQHF.

The chain is built from TRBV13 and TRBJ2-2, with D maybe TRBD2 (5 bases). Germline-derived CDR1 and CDR2 are PRHDT and FYEKMQ (reference sequence). This CDR3 comprises 15 residues. Trimming removed 3 bases at V and 6 bases at J, with 14 bases between. CDR3 sequence: CASSLTIALPGELFF. In nucleotides, the CDR3 is TGTGCCAGCAGCTTGACCATAGCGTTACCCGGGGAGCTGTTTTTT.

The chain is built from TRBV7-2 and TRBJ2-2; 7 positions agree with TRBD2. V gave up 4 bases and J gave up 6 bases; unmatched junction bases: 8. This CDR3 region has 15 residues. The V gene's germline CDR1 is SGHTA and CDR2 FQGNSA. The CDR3 sequence is CASSSLAGVPGELFF. The CDR3 region has the DNA TGTGCCAGCAGCTCCCTGGCGGGAGTTCCCGGGGAGCTGTTTTTT.

The chain combines TRBV9 with TRBJ2-3; D is unclear. V lost 0 bases and J lost 5, with 4 bases in between. The CDR3 contains 12 residues. CDR1 is SGDLS and CDR2 is YYNGEE in the germline V gene. CDR3 sequence reads: CASSVAGDTQYF. The CDR3 DNA is TGTGCCAGCAGCGTAGCGGGAGATACGCAGTATTTT.

The rearrangement joins TRBV19 to TRBJ2-1; 7 bases align to TRBD2. V was clipped by 3 bases and J by 9 bases; unmatched bases: 8. CDR1 and CDR2 from the germline V gene are LNHDA and SQIVND (reference sequence). The CDR3 is made up of 14 amino acids. The CDR3 protein is CASSMGRLASEQFF. CDR3 in DNA: TGTGCCAGTAGTATGGGGAGACTAGCTAGTGAGCAGTTCTTC.

V and J are TRBV19 and TRBJ2-3, with 8 bases fitting TRBD2. The germline V gene has CDR1 LNHDA and CDR2 SQIVND (reference sequence). The CDR3 sequence is 14 residues long. Trimming took 3 bases from V and 4 from J; bases not matched to a gene: 3. CDR3 loop: CASSIAGGADTQYF. CDR3 bases: TGTGCCAGTAGTATCGCGGGAGGAGCAGATACGCAGTATTTT.

Comment on this clone: Germline and junction disagree at one end, which may indicate a read error. V and J are TRBV6-5 and TRBJ2-6; D may be TRBD1 (5 bases). The CDR3 spans 14 residues. Per the germline V gene, CDR1 is MNHEY and CDR2 is SVGAGI. This CDR3 is CASSESSGANGLTF. DNA for the CDR3: TGTGCCAGCAGCGAGAGCTCTGGGGCCAACGGCCTGACTTTC.

The genes are TRBV9 and TRBJ2-3; TRBD2 matches at 11 bases. There are 18 residues in the CDR3. The germline V gene has CDR1 SGDLS and CDR2 YYNGEE. Trimming at V came to 0 bases and at J to 0 bases, leaving 6 bases not matched to a gene. The CDR3 here is CASSVEGTSGRSTDTQYF. The DNA for the CDR3 is TGTGCCAGCAGCGTAGAGGGGACTAGCGGAAGAAGCACAGATACGCAGTATTTT.

The J gene is TRBJ2-7, the V gene TRBV30; 7 positions match TRBD1. The CDR3 contains 14 residues. Germline-derived CDR1 and CDR2 are GTSNPN and SVGIG (reference sequence). Unmatched junction bases numbered 5, after V lost 1 base and J lost 2 bases. The CDR3 nucleotides read TGTGCCTGGAGTGCCGGGACAGAGACCTACGAGCAGTACTTC. This codes for CAWSAGTETYEQYF. The variable domain in full, completed from reference TRBV30 and TRBJ2-7, reads SQTIHQWPATLVQPVGSPLSLECTVEGTSNPNLYWYRQAAGRGLQLLFYSVGIGQISSEVPQNLSASRPQDRQFILSSKKLLLSDSGFYLCAWSAGTETYEQYFGPGTRLTVT.

The chain carries TRBV30 and TRBJ2-2; 9 positions agree with TRBD1. CDR1 GTSNPN and CDR2 SVGIG come from the germline V gene (reference sequence). V lost 3 bases to trimming and J lost 6 bases; unmatched junction nucleotides: 14. The CDR3 is 17 amino acids. The DNA of the CDR3 is TGTGCCTGGAGGGGAACAGGGGGCGGGGGTACACCCGGGGAGCTGTTTTTT. As protein: CAWRGTGGGGTPGELFF.

The V call is TRBV30, the J call TRBJ2-7; D gene uncertain. This CDR3 contains 13 residues. Per the germline V gene, CDR1 is GTSNPN and CDR2 is SVGIG (reference sequence). CDR3 protein: CSFADFSSYEQYF. As DNA, the CDR3 is TGTTCATTCGCTGACTTTTCCTCCTACGAGCAGTACTTC.

The chain is built from TRBV16 and TRBJ2-2, with a weak D call TRBD2 (5 bases). The CDR3 totals 14 residues. From germline, CDR1 is KGHSY and CDR2 FQNENV. V shed 3 bases and J shed 3 bases, with 8 bases lying between them. As DNA, the CDR3 is TGTGCCAGCAGCCAGCGGGCCGACACCGGGGAGCTGTTTTTT. Translating it yields CASSQRADTGELFF.